The 14 T cell receptor beta chains below come from one sample, sequenced in a study of blood T cell repertoires in COVID-19. TCRdb's table, derived via immunoSEQ multiplex PCR, lists solely in-frame clones and lacks some. Among about 190,000 clones listed, approximately 86% were seen once. Material for sequencing was peripheral blood. All receptors come from a woman of 80 years or more with active or convalescent COVID-19.

V is TRBV28 and J is TRBJ2-4, with 10 bases fitting TRBD2. V shed 8 bases, J shed 7 bases, and the junction held 8 bases outside the gene matches. The CDR3 is 14 residues long. CDR1 MDHEN and CDR2 SYDVKM come from the germline V gene. For the CDR3, the DNA is TGTGCCAGCGGGACGACTAGCGGGTCGAACATTCAGTACTTC. Residues: CASGTTSGSNIQYF.

This chain joins TRBV6-5 and TRBJ2-7; D unclear. The CDR3 extends over 12 amino acids. Germline V gene sequence: CDR1 MNHEY, CDR2 SVGAGI. The germline V and J ends were trimmed by 5 bases and 3 bases, with 8 bases remaining between them. CDR3 in DNA: TGTGCCAGCAGTCCCGACAACTACGAGCAGTACTTC. Translated: CASSPDNYEQYF.

The chain links TRBV4-1 to TRBJ2-1, with D possibly TRBD1 on 7 matching bases. The V end was cut by 1 base, the J end by 8 bases, with 18 bases between. The V gene's germline CDR1 is MGHRA and CDR2 YSYEKL. The CDR3 spans 16 residues. CDR3 amino acids: CASSQVLEGAFHEQFF. The CDR3, as DNA: TGCGCCAGCAGCCAAGTTCTGGAGGGGGCTTTCCATGAGCAGTTCTTC.

The gene calls are TRBV30 and TRBJ1-3; D uncertain. The germline CDR1 and CDR2 sequences are GTSNPN and SVGIG (reference sequence). There are 11 residues in the CDR3. Between the trimmed V and J ends, which lost 3 bases and 7 bases, there was a span of 7 bases. The DNA of the CDR3 is TGTGCCTGGAGAGCATCTAACACCATATATTTT. Its translation is CAWRASNTIYF.

V and J are TRBV6-5 and TRBJ1-1; TRBD1 matches at 8 bases. The junction had 8 bases not matched to a gene; V was cut back by 0 bases and J by 5 bases. CDR1 MNHEY and CDR2 SVGAGI come from the germline V gene. The CDR3 consists of 16 residues. The CDR3 DNA is TGTGCCAGCAGTTACTCATCGCAGGGGGCATTAACTGAAGCTTTCTTT. Protein product: CASSYSSQGALTEAFF.

This clone appeared a few times. The rearrangement links TRBV5-1 to TRBJ2-1; TRBD2 agrees at 8 bases. The junction had 9 bases not matched to a gene; V was cut back by 6 bases and J by 7 bases. This CDR3 is built from 14 residues. In germline, CDR1 is SGHRS, CDR2 YFSETQ. The CDR3 loop reads CASTGSSGTNEQFF. In DNA form, the CDR3 reads TGCGCCAGCACCGGAAGTAGCGGGACGAATGAGCAGTTCTTC.

This clone was recorded at least ten times. The chain combines TRBV19 with TRBJ1-5; 11 nucleotides line up with TRBD1. Germline V gene lookup returns CDR1 LNHDA and CDR2 SQIVND (reference sequence). The V and J ends lost 6 bases and 4 bases, in that order; junction bases with no gene match: 5. The CDR3 extends over 15 amino acids. The CDR3 here is CASSRTGGRNQPQHF. The DNA for the CDR3 is TGTGCCAGTAGCCGGACAGGGGGCAGGAATCAGCCCCAGCATTTT.

The chain carries TRBV5-4 and TRBJ2-7; no definite D call. Per the germline V gene, CDR1 is SGHNT and CDR2 is YYREEE (reference sequence). The CDR3 spans 15 residues. Trimming removed 1 base at V and 2 bases at J, with 13 bases between. The CDR3 coding sequence is TGTGCCAGCAGCTTGAGAACAACCCAACCCTACGAGCAGTACTTC. As protein: CASSLRTTQPYEQYF. The full variable domain, rest sourced from reference TRBV5-4 and TRBJ2-7, is ETGVTQSPTHLIKTRGQQVTLRCSSQSGHNTVSWYQQALGQGPQFIFQYYREEENGRGNFPPRFSGLQFPNYSSELNVNALELDDSALYLCASSLRTTQPYEQYFGPGTRLTVT.

The V call is TRBV7-2, the J call TRBJ2-2, with D possibly TRBD2 on 5 matching bases. The CDR3 has 16 residues. The germline gives CDR1 SGHTA, CDR2 FQGNSA. V lost 7 bases and J lost 6, with 21 bases in between. The CDR3 bases are TGTGCCAGCACTCCTGAGAGGGTTGGATGGGCCGGGGAGCTGTTTTTT. Protein sequence: CASTPERVGWAGELFF.

The J gene is TRBJ1-1, the V gene TRBV20-1; 9 bases agree with TRBD1. The CDR3 spans 14 residues. Trimming removed 3 bases from V and 1 base from J; junction bases left unmatched: 3. Germline lookup yields CDR1 DFQATT and CDR2 SNEGSKA (reference sequence). This CDR3 is CSASKQGANTEAFF. The CDR3 DNA reads TGCAGTGCTAGTAAACAGGGGGCGAACACTGAAGCTTTCTTT.

This sequence joins TRBV18 and TRBJ2-1; TRBD2 agrees at 7 bases. V was clipped by 0 bases and J by 7 bases; unmatched bases: 0. Germline V lookup: CDR1 KGHSH, CDR2 LQKENI. The CDR3 runs to 13 residues. The CDR3 coding sequence is TGTGCCAGCTCACCACCGCGGGGGAATGAGCAGTTCTTC. It specifies CASSPPRGNEQFF.

The chain employs TRBV4-2 and TRBJ1-3; D is unresolved. The CDR3 covers 15 residues. Germline V lookup: CDR1 LGHNA, CDR2 YNFKEQ. Trimming pared 4 bases from V and 8 bases from J, leaving 18 bases between. Here the CDR3 DNA reads TGTGCCAGCAGCCCCCCTGGCTCCCGGAGGGACACCATATATTTT. Translating gives CASSPPGSRRDTIYF.

In this sample, this clone turned up once. The J gene is TRBJ1-3, the V gene TRBV19; TRBD1 agrees at 8 bases. CDR3 length: 15 amino acids. Germline CDR1 LNHDA, CDR2 SQIVND (reference sequence). J was trimmed by 1 base and V by 7 bases; bases with no gene match: 6. This CDR3 reads CASTRTGRSGNTIYF. The CDR3, as DNA: TGTGCCAGTACCCGGACAGGGCGTTCTGGAAACACCATATATTTT.

The chain couples TRBV7-2 to TRBJ2-7; D is perhaps TRBD2 (6 bases). V lost 1 base and J lost 6, with 16 bases in between. From germline, CDR1 is SGHTA and CDR2 FQGNSA. The CDR3 sequence is 15 residues long. The CDR3 reads CASSLGPFGGSEQYF. The CDR3 region has the DNA TGTGCCAGCAGCTTAGGCCCGTTTGGGGGGAGCGAGCAGTACTTC.